The T cell receptor (beta chain) described here comes from a study of cytomegalovirus exposure and HLA in healthy donors. The study, taken as a whole, reports: On later analysis, the bulk of CMV-associated TCR beta chains appeared to be HLA-restricted. Reports described diagnosis of cytomegalovirus status by the classifier as highly specific and sensitive. The authors confirmed in vitro that a few CMV-associated chains were specific for CMV antigens.

PCR employed 60 Vbeta and 13 Jbeta primers. Assay used: immunoSEQ multiplex PCR; TCRdb lists only in-frame clones, some missing. The sample includes hundreds of thousands of clones, 82% of them seen just once. J was trimmed by 4 bases and V by 5 bases; bases with no gene match: 12. The CDR3 is made up of 16 amino acids. CDR1 is SGHVS, CDR2 FQNEAQ, per germline. Only one count was recorded for this clone. As yet, its antigen is unknown. The chain is built from TRBV7-8 and TRBJ2-3; 7 bases fit TRBD2. The sequence was collected from a man aged 35 to 55 in good health and CMV-seropositive. Material for sequencing was PBMCs. CDR3 nucleotides: TGTGCCAGCAGCGCTATCGGCGGGAGCGGCGCAGATACGCAGTATTTT. Its translation is CASSAIGGSGADTQYF.